This T cell receptor (beta chain) was sequenced for a study of T cell responses to AZD1222 COVID-19 vaccine. Sequencing used immunoSEQ multiplex PCR; TCRdb keeps in-frame clones, though not all of them. In the table there are about 140,000 clones, about nine tenths of which are singletons. The sample here was peripheral blood, taken on day 0 of AZD1222 vaccination. The source of this sequence is an adult in good health.

CDR3 DNA: TGCGCCAGCAGCCGGGGTAATGACTATGGCTACACCTTC. It translates to CASSRGNDYGYTF. This chain links TRBV5-1 with TRBJ1-2, with D uncertain. V was clipped by 4 bases and J by 3 bases, with 10 bases between them. Germline V gives CDR1 SGHRS, CDR2 YFSETQ. The CDR3 loop spans 13 amino acids.